Below, 5 T cell receptor beta chains from the same sample are listed, as sequenced in a study of blood T cell repertoires in COVID-19. Clones were read by immunoSEQ multiplex PCR, and TCRdb kept only the in-frame ones, dropping some. The repertoire has more than 100,000 clones, roughly 88% of them found once; the top ten carry approximately 2.3%. The source material was peripheral blood. These receptors were obtained from a man aged 70 or older with active COVID-19.

This clone was picked up one time. V usage is TRBV18 and J usage is TRBJ2-2; 7 bases align to TRBD1. CDR1 and CDR2 from the germline V gene are KGHSH and LQKENI. Trimming removed 6 bases from V and 5 bases from J; junction bases left unmatched: 12. This CDR3 spans 16 amino acids. The CDR3 nucleotides read TGTGCCAGCTCGCCTGCCGGGACAGTCGTGACCGGGGAGCTGTTTTTT. Translation gives CASSPAGTVVTGELFF.

The chain combines TRBV6-5 with TRBJ2-2; no clear D. V lost 0 bases to trimming and J lost 3 bases, with 5 bases between them. The germline V gene encodes CDR1 MNHEY and CDR2 SVGAGI. The CDR3 runs 14 residues. The CDR3 reads CASSYSGHTGELFF. The CDR3, as DNA: TGTGCCAGCAGTTACTCGGGCCACACCGGGGAGCTGTTTTTT.

V is TRBV6-1 and J is TRBJ2-7; 14 bases are a match to TRBD2. Germline V gene data show CDR1 as MNHNS and CDR2 as SASEGT. CDR3 size: 16 residues. With 2 bases clipped from V and 1 base from J, the junction kept 1 base outside the gene matches. CDR3 bases: TGTGCCAGCAGTGAAAGACTAGCGGGGGGGTCCTACGAGCAGTACTTC. It encodes CASSERLAGGSYEQYF.

The chain is built from TRBV5-1 and TRBJ2-3, with 7 bases identical to TRBD1. CDR1 is SGHRS and CDR2 is YFSETQ in the germline V gene. This CDR3 has 15 residues. V was pared by 4 bases and J by 4 bases, with 9 bases of the junction left unmatched. The DNA for the CDR3 is TGCGCCAGCAGCCCCCGGACAGGTGTCGCAGATACGCAGTATTTT. The encoded protein is CASSPRTGVADTQYF.

CDR3: CASSPGRRGGNYNEQFF. The CDR3 DNA reads TGTGCCAGCTCACCGGGCCGGCGGGGGGGCAATTACAATGAGCAGTTCTTC. The chain couples TRBV18 to TRBJ2-1; 9 bases are a match to TRBD2. Germline CDR1 reads KGHSH; CDR2 reads LQKENI. The CDR3 spans 17 residues. V was clipped by 3 bases and J by 4 bases; unmatched bases: 10.